Presented here are 6 T cell receptor beta chains from one specimen sequenced in a study of shared clonotypes between healthy human individuals. Method: immunoSEQ multiplex PCR; TCRdb's copy keeps in-frame clones and lacks some. The table records about 470,000 clones, roughly 77% of them present only once. Sequencing was performed on PBMCs. These receptor sequences come from a woman aged 35 to 49 in good health. Some clones in this sample may be carry-over from other donors' samples.

The chain joins TRBV7-2 to TRBJ1-2, with 8 nucleotides matching TRBD1. The CDR3 loop spans 17 amino acids. The V gene end was trimmed by 1 base and the J gene end by 3 bases; junction bases not matched to a gene: 10. Per the germline V gene, CDR1 is SGHTA and CDR2 is FQGNSA. Here the CDR3 reads CASSLVGDRQGDYGYTF. As DNA, the CDR3 is TGTGCCAGCAGCTTAGTAGGGGACAGGCAGGGAGACTATGGCTACACCTTC. Using reference TRBV7-2 and TRBJ1-2 for the parts outside the CDR3, the full variable domain is GAGVSQSPSNKVTEKGKDVELRCDPISGHTALYWYRQSLGQGLEFLIYFQGNSAPDKSGLPSDRFSAERTGGSVSTLTIQRTQQEDSAVYLCASSLVGDRQGDYGYTFGSGTRLTVV.

This clone was recorded a few times. The chain joins TRBV7-8 to TRBJ2-1; TRBD2 matches at 10 bases. CDR1 SGHVS and CDR2 FQNEAQ come from the germline V gene. The CDR3 is 15 amino acids. Trimming at V came to 1 base and at J to 4 bases, leaving 1 base not matched to a gene. The CDR3 nucleotides read TGTGCCAGCAGCTTAGATAGCGGGAGGTACAATGAGCAGTTCTTC. Translated, it gives CASSLDSGRYNEQFF.

On this clone itself: This sample also contains other DNA sequences that code for the same CDR3. The chain joins TRBV7-9 to TRBJ1-4; D is uncertain. V was shortened by 1 base and J by 8 bases, with 5 bases between the two germline ends. CDR3 length: 12 residues. Germline loops: CDR1 SEHNR, CDR2 FQNEAQ (reference sequence). DNA of the CDR3: TGTGCCAGCAGCTTAGTCCGGGAAAAACTGTTTTTT. It yields the protein CASSLVREKLFF.

The J gene is TRBJ2-1, the V gene TRBV28; tentatively, D is TRBD1 (6 bases). The V end lost 3 bases, the J end lost 11 bases, and 11 bases lay between the germline ends. The CDR3 totals 12 residues. The germline V gene has CDR1 MDHEN and CDR2 SYDVKM. CDR3 region: CASSLVQGKQFF. DNA of the CDR3: TGTGCCAGCAGTTTGGTCCAGGGGAAGCAGTTCTTC.

This rearrangement joins TRBV7-2 to TRBJ1-5; D is undetermined. The CDR3 has 15 amino acids. Per germline, CDR1 SGHTA and CDR2 FQGNSA. The germline V and J ends were trimmed by 5 bases and 1 base, with 12 bases remaining between them. The CDR3 bases are TGTGCCAGCAGCGGCAGCGGGCACAGCAATCAGCCCCAGCATTTT. As protein: CASSGSGHSNQPQHF.

The chain recombines TRBV11-3 with TRBJ2-1; 9 positions match TRBD2. V shed 5 bases and J 7 bases; nucleotides not matched to a gene: 6. The CDR3 covers 14 residues. CDR1 is SGHNT and CDR2 is YENEEA in the germline V gene. The DNA of the CDR3 is TGTGCCAGCAGCGTAGCGGGAGTTGCTAATGAGCAGTTCTTC. The encoded protein is CASSVAGVANEQFF.